These 19 T cell receptor beta chains originate from one sample sequenced in a study of OX40 agonist ivuxolimab in advanced cancers. This table comes from immunoSEQ multiplex PCR, and its TCRdb copy is limited to in-frame clones, with some not included. The sample lists more than 85,000 clones; roughly 87% were seen once. Sequenced material: CD4+ or CD8+ T cells sorted from blood, taken in a trial of the OX40 agonist ivuxolimab. The receptors stem from an adult with an advanced solid tumor such as melanoma, head and neck, liver or kidney cancer.

This clone was recorded once. This rearrangement joins TRBV11-1 to TRBJ1-1; 8 bases are a match to TRBD1. J lost 0 bases, V lost 5 bases, and 8 bases had no gene match. CDR1 SGHAT and CDR2 FQDESV come from the germline V gene (reference sequence). The CDR3 runs 16 residues. The CDR3 coding sequence is TGTGCCAGCAGCGCACGGACAGGGAAGGTGAACACTGAAGCTTTCTTT. Translating gives CASSARTGKVNTEAFF.

This chain uses TRBV15 with TRBJ2-1; either TRBD1 or TRBD2 may fit D (5 bases each). The CDR3 runs to 12 residues. Germline CDR1 is LNHNV and CDR2 is YYDKDF (reference sequence). The V end lost 8 bases, the J end lost 6 bases, and 11 bases lay between the germline ends. CDR3 sequence: CATQGVGNEQFF. CDR3 sequence (DNA): TGTGCCACCCAGGGAGTAGGCAATGAGCAGTTCTTC.

The rearrangement uses TRBV28 and TRBJ1-2; tentative D call: TRBD1 (5 bases). The V and J ends lost 8 bases and 5 bases respectively, with 21 bases between them. From germline, CDR1 is MDHEN and CDR2 SYDVKM. This CDR3 spans 15 amino acids. CDR3 amino acids: CASLGEGREPYGYTF. For the CDR3, the DNA is TGTGCCAGCCTGGGGGAGGGCAGGGAGCCGTATGGCTACACCTTC.

V and J are TRBV7-3 and TRBJ2-1; tentatively, D is TRBD2 (5 bases). Trimming cost V 2 bases and J 9 bases, with 11 bases left between them. The CDR3 extends over 13 amino acids. Germline V gives CDR1 SGHTA, CDR2 FQGTGA. The CDR3 DNA is TGTGCCAGCAGCTTAGCCAAAACTAGTGAGCAGTTCTTC. Translated: CASSLAKTSEQFF.

V is TRBV18 and J is TRBJ2-7; D uncertain. The CDR3 consists of 14 residues. Germline V gene lookup returns CDR1 KGHSH and CDR2 LQKENI. Trimming removed 2 bases at V and 6 bases at J, with 14 bases between. CDR3: CASSPSPTSVEQYF. The CDR3 coding sequence is TGTGCCAGCTCACCATCCCCAACTTCGGTCGAGCAGTACTTC.

V is TRBV25-1 and J is TRBJ1-4, with a possible D match to TRBD1 (5 bases). Looked up from germline, CDR1 is MGHDK and CDR2 is SYGVNS. This CDR3 is built from 14 residues. With 2 bases removed from V and 3 bases from J, the gap between germline ends came to 7 bases. DNA of the CDR3: TGTGCCAGCAGTGAACAACAGGCTAATGAAAAACTGTTTTTT. Translated: CASSEQQANEKLFF. The full variable domain, with the rest looked up from reference TRBV25-1 and TRBJ1-4, is EADIYQTPRYLVIGTGKKITLECSQTMGHDKMYWYQQDPGMELHLIHYSYGVNSTEKGDLSSESTVSRIRTEHFPLTLESARPSHTSQYLCASSEQQANEKLFFGSGTQLSVL.

The gene calls are TRBV18 and TRBJ2-5, with D possibly matching TRBD2 (6 bases). This CDR3 region has 14 residues. Germline V lookup: CDR1 KGHSH, CDR2 LQKENI. Trimming stripped 4 bases from V and 4 bases from J, with 13 bases between. As DNA, the CDR3 is TGTGCCAGCTCACTAGCGGCAGGTGGAGAGACCCAGTACTTC. Amino acid sequence: CASSLAAGGETQYF.

The genes are TRBV2 and TRBJ2-4; no definite D call. Germline CDR1 SNHLY, CDR2 FYNNEI. The CDR3 is 15 residues long. V was pared by 7 bases and J by 0 bases, with 13 bases between. The DNA for the CDR3 is TGTGCCAGCACCGCGGACCAAGTAGCCAAAAACATTCAGTACTTC. It codes for CASTADQVAKNIQYF.

This clone was counted a few times. The CDR3 protein is CASSPRGENTEAFF. DNA of the CDR3: TGTGCCAGCAGCCCCCGAGGAGAGAACACTGAAGCTTTCTTT. The chain joins TRBV7-6 to TRBJ1-1; D uncertain. Deletions cut 5 bases from V and 1 base from J, with 11 bases between. There are 14 residues in the CDR3. CDR1 and CDR2 (germline): SGHVS, FNYEAQ.

V usage is TRBV5-1 and J usage is TRBJ1-1; TRBD1 agrees at 8 bases. The CDR3 spans 14 residues. Germline V lookup: CDR1 SGHRS, CDR2 YFSETQ. With 4 bases clipped from V and 4 bases from J, the junction kept 6 bases outside the gene matches. CDR3 loop: CASSQTTGGTEAFF. As DNA, the CDR3 is TGCGCCAGCAGCCAGACAACAGGGGGCACTGAAGCTTTCTTT.

The chain employs TRBV5-1 and TRBJ1-1, with a tentative D call TRBD1 (6 bases). Germline CDR1 SGHRS, CDR2 YFSETQ. This CDR3 contains 14 residues. V was clipped by 0 bases and J by 4 bases, with 10 bases between them. CDR3 sequence reads: CASSLDRAGTEAFF. The CDR3 DNA reads as TGCGCCAGCAGCTTGGACAGGGCGGGCACTGAAGCTTTCTTT.

The chain combines TRBV29-1 with TRBJ2-3; 11 nucleotides match TRBD1. Unmatched junction bases numbered 6, after V lost 4 bases and J lost 6 bases. The germline V gene encodes CDR1 SQVTM and CDR2 ANQGSEA. This CDR3 is 14 amino acids long. CDR3 nucleotide sequence: TGCAGCGTTGGGGACAGGGGGACAGGGGATACGCAGTATTTT. Translating gives CSVGDRGTGDTQYF.

This clone was picked up one time. V is TRBV9 and J is TRBJ1-5; a weak D match, TRBD1 (6 bases). Germline loops: CDR1 SGDLS, CDR2 YYNGEE. Trimming left V 4 bases short and J 4 bases short, with 15 bases between. The CDR3 runs to 15 residues. CDR3 nucleotide sequence: TGTGCCAGCAGCCCAGGGACATCAAGGAATCAGCCCCAGCATTTT. Translating it yields CASSPGTSRNQPQHF.

The rearrangement uses TRBV5-4 and TRBJ2-6, with D possibly matching TRBD1 (6 bases). V lost 4 bases, J lost 2 bases, and 16 bases lay in between. The length of the CDR3 is 17 residues. Germline V gene sequence: CDR1 SGHNT, CDR2 YYREEE (reference sequence). The CDR3 sequence is CASSLFLRGTGANVLTF. The CDR3 nucleotides read TGTGCCAGCAGCCTCTTTCTGAGGGGGACTGGGGCCAACGTCCTGACTTTC.

This clone has a handful of counts. This chain links TRBV12-5 with TRBJ1-1; D is unresolved. Trimming shortened V by 1 base and J by 0 bases, and 3 bases separated the two germline ends. CDR1 LGHNT and CDR2 FRNRAP come from the germline V gene. CDR3 length: 13 residues. The CDR3 bases are TGTGCTAGTGGTTTGGGAGTGAACACTGAAGCTTTCTTT. This gives the protein CASGLGVNTEAFF. Full variable domain (missing parts from reference TRBV12-5 and TRBJ1-1): DARVTQTPRHKVTEMGQEVTMRCQPILGHNTVFWYRQTMMQGLELLAYFRNRAPLDDSGMPKDRFSAEMPDATLATLKIQPSEPRDSAVYFCASGLGVNTEAFFGQGTRLTVV.

The CDR3 reads CASRGLAAGPGELFF. The DNA for the CDR3 is TGCGCCAGCAGGGGATTGGCTGCAGGGCCCGGGGAGCTGTTTTTT. The chain combines TRBV5-1 with TRBJ2-2, with a tentative D call TRBD1 (5 bases). Germline V lookup: CDR1 SGHRS, CDR2 YFSETQ. Trimming removed 5 bases at V and 6 bases at J, with 17 bases between. The CDR3 has 15 amino acids.

This clone was detected only once. No conserved phenylalanine or tryptophan is present at the end of the CDR3, so a read error is the likely explanation. The genes are TRBV9 and TRBJ1-6; no definite D call. Trimming took 4 bases from V and 7 from J, leaving 24 bases between them. This CDR3 contains 18 residues. In germline, CDR1 is SGDLS, CDR2 YYNGEE. For the CDR3, the DNA is TGTGCCAGCAGCTTCCCTCGGCGTAGTGAGGTGAGGAATTCACCCCTCCACCTT. It specifies CASSFPRRSEVRNSPLHL.

The chain combines TRBV7-2 with TRBJ2-7, with 8 positions matching TRBD1. This CDR3 has 15 residues. V gave up 5 bases and J gave up 1 base; unmatched junction bases: 7. CDR1 is SGHTA, CDR2 FQGNSA, per germline. The CDR3 nucleotides are TGTGCCAGCAGCCCCAGAAACAGGGGGTCCTACGAGCAGTACTTC. Translating it yields CASSPRNRGSYEQYF. The entire variable domain, with the rest obtained from reference TRBV7-2 and TRBJ2-7, is as follows: GAGVSQSPSNKVTEKGKDVELRCDPISGHTALYWYRQSLGQGLEFLIYFQGNSAPDKSGLPSDRFSAERTGGSVSTLTIQRTQQEDSAVYLCASSPRNRGSYEQYFGPGTRLTVT.

V and J are TRBV18 and TRBJ2-1, with 12 bases fitting TRBD1. There are 16 residues in the CDR3. V lost 2 bases to trimming and J lost 7 bases; unmatched junction nucleotides: 6. The germline V gene has CDR1 KGHSH and CDR2 LQKENI. The CDR3, as DNA: TGTGCCAGCTCACCAATGGGGACAGGGGGCAGGAATGAGCAGTTCTTC. Translation gives CASSPMGTGGRNEQFF. The full variable domain, rest sourced from reference TRBV18 and TRBJ2-1, is NAGVMQNPRHLVRRRGQEARLRCSPMKGHSHVYWYRQLPEEGLKFMVYLQKENIIDESGMPKERFSAEFPKEGPSILRIQQVVRGDSAAYFCASSPMGTGGRNEQFFGPGTRLTVL.